This TCR beta chain is from a study of OX40 agonist ivuxolimab in advanced cancers. Trimming removed 0 bases from V and 5 bases from J, with 15 bases in between. Per the germline V gene, CDR1 is SGHRS and CDR2 is YFSETQ. This CDR3 is built from 15 residues. Method: immunoSEQ multiplex PCR; TCRdb's copy keeps in-frame clones and lacks some. The sample lists over 10,000 clones; 75% to 90% were seen once. The rearrangement joins TRBV5-1 to TRBJ2-7; TRBD2 might be the D (6 bases). Sequencing was performed on CD4+ or CD8+ T cells sorted from blood, taken in a trial of the OX40 agonist ivuxolimab. The sequence derives from an adult with an advanced solid tumor such as melanoma, head and neck, liver or kidney cancer. The CDR3 region has the DNA TGCGCCAGCAGCTTGGCGTGGGGAGGACCGGACGAGCAGTACTTC. Amino acids: CASSLAWGGPDEQYF.